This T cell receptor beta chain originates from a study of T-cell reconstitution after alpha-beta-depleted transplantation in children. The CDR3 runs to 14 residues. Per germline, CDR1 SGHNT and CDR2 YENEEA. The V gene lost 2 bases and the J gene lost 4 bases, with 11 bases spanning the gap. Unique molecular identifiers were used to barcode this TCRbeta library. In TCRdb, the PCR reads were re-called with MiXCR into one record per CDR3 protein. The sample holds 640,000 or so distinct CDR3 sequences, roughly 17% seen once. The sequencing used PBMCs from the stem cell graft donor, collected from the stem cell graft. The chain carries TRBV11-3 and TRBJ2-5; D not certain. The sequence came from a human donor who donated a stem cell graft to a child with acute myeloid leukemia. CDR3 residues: CASSLLAEIETQYF. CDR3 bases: TGTGCCAGCAGCTTACTCGCCGAGATAGAGACCCAGTACTTC.